This T cell receptor beta chain emerged from a study of Graves' ophthalmopathy and Graves' hyperthyroidism. Study findings and constraints: Blood samples also showed most expanded thyroid clonotypes exceeding 0.001 frequency.

TCR beta CDR3 amplification used RNA transcripts. An initial RT-PCR round employing HTBI primers preceded a second-round multiplex PCR. Via MiXCR, TCRdb re-called the multiplex PCR reads, giving one row per CDR3 protein. The sample includes about 500,000 distinct CDR3 sequences, approximately 14% seen only once; the top ten take 8% to 10%. This clonotype was seen a handful of times. Its antigen is not known. Sequenced material: blood. The sequence was collected from a woman aged 30 to 39 with Graves' ophthalmopathy.

CDR3 coding DNA: TGTGCCAGCTCACGACAGGGTATGGAGACCCAGTACTTC. Its translation: CASSRQGMETQYF. This chain links TRBV18 with TRBJ2-5, with TRBD1 matching 7 bases. The CDR3 extends over 13 amino acids. The J segment lost 5 bases and the V segment lost 4 bases, leaving 4 bases of the junction unmatched. From germline, CDR1 is KGHSH and CDR2 LQKENI.